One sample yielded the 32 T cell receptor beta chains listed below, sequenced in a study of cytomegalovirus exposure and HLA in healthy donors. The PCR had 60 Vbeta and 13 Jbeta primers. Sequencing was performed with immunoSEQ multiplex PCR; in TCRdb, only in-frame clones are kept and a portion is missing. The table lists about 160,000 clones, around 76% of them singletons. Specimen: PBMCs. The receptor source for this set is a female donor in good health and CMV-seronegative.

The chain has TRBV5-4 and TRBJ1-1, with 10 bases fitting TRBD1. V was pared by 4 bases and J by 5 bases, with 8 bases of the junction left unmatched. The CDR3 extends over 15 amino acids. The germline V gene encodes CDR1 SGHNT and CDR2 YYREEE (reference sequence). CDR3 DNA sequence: TGTGCCAGCAGCCCACCGGGACAGGGGACAACTGAAGCTTTCTTT. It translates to CASSPPGQGTTEAFF.

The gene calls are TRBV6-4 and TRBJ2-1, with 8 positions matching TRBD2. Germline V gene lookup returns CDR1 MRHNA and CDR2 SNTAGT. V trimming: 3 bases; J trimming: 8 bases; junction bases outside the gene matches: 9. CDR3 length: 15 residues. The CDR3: CASSEDGGAFYEQFF. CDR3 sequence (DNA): TGTGCCAGCAGTGAAGACGGGGGGGCCTTTTATGAGCAGTTCTTC.

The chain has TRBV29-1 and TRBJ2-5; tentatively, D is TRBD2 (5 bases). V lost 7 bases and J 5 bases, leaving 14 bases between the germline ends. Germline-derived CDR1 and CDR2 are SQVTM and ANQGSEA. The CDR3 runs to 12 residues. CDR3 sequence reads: CSAYAGSETQYF. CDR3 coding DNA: TGCAGCGCTTATGCGGGCTCGGAGACCCAGTACTTC.

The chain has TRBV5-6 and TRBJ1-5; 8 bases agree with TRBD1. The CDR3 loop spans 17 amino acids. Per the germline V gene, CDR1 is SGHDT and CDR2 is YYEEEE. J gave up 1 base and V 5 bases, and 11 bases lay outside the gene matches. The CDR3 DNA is TGTGCCAGCAGTAGGACAGGGACCAGAGGGAGCAATCAGCCCCAGCATTTT. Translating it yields CASSRTGTRGSNQPQHF.

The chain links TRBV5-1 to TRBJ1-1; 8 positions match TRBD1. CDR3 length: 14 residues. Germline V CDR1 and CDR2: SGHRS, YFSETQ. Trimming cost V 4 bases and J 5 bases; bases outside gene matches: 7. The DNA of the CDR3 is TGCGCCAGCAGCCCAGCGACAGGGGTAACTGAAGCTTTCTTT. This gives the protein CASSPATGVTEAFF.

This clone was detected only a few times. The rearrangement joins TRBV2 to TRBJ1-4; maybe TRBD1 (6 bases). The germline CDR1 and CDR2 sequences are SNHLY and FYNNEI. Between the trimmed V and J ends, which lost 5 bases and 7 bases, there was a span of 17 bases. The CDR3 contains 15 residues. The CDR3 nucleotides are TGTGCCAGCAGTCTTACAGGGCGGGAGGGTGAAAAACTGTTTTTT. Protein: CASSLTGREGEKLFF.

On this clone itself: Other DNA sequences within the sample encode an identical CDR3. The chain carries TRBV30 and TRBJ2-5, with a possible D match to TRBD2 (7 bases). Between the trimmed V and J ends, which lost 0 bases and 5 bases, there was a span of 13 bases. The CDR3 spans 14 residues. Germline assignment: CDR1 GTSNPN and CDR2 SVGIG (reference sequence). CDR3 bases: TGTGCCTGGAGTGTAGGGGGGGCCGGGGAGACCCAGTACTTC. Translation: CAWSVGGAGETQYF.

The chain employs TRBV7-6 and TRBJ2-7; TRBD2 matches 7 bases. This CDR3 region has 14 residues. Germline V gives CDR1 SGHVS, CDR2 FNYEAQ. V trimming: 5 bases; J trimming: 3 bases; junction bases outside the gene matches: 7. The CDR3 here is CASSPGLLNYEQYF. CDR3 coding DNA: TGTGCCAGCAGCCCGGGACTACTGAACTACGAGCAGTACTTC.

This CDR3 is CASSTHSVSSTDTQYF. The CDR3 DNA is TGTGCCAGCAGCACACATAGCGTATCTAGCACAGATACGCAGTATTTT. This chain links TRBV7-9 with TRBJ2-3; TRBD2 is a possible D gene (5 bases). This CDR3 contains 16 residues. V lost 5 bases and J 0 bases, leaving 15 bases between the germline ends. Germline assignment: CDR1 SEHNR and CDR2 FQNEAQ (reference sequence).

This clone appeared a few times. Here the CDR3 reads CASTTPGGLWGYTF. DNA of the CDR3: TGCGCCAGCACTACTCCGGGAGGTTTATGGGGCTACACCTTC. This chain links TRBV4-1 with TRBJ1-2, with D uncertain. This CDR3 region has 14 residues. Looked up from germline, CDR1 is MGHRA and CDR2 is YSYEKL. V gave up 7 bases and J gave up 8 bases, with 20 bases separating them.

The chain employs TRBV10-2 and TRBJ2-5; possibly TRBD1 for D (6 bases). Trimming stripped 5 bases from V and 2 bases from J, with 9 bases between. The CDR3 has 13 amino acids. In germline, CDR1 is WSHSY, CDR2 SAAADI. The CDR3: CASSWTVQETQYF. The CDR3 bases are TGCGCCAGCAGTTGGACAGTTCAAGAGACCCAGTACTTC.

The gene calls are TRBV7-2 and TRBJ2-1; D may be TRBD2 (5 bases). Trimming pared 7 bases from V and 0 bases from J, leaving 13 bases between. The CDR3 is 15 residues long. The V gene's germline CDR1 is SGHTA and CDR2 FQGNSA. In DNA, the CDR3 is TGTGCCAGCATCCCGGGTAGCGCCTCCTACAATGAGCAGTTCTTC. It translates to CASIPGSASYNEQFF.

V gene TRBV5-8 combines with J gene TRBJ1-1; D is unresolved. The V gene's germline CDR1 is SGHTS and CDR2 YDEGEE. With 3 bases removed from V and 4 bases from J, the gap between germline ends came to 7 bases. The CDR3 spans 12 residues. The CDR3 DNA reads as TGTGCCAGCAGCTCGTCGGGCACTGAAGCTTTCTTT. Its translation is CASSSSGTEAFF.

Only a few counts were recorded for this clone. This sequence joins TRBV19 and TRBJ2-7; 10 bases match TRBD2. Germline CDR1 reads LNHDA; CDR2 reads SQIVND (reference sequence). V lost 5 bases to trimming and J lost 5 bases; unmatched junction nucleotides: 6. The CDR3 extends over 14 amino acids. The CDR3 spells CASSGVAGGDEQYF. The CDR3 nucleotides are TGTGCCAGTAGTGGGGTAGCGGGAGGTGACGAGCAGTACTTC.

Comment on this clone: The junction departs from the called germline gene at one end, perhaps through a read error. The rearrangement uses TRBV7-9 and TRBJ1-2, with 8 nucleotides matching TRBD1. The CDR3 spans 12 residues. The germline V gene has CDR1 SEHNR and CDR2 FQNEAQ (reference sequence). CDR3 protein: CVGKGQGYGYTF. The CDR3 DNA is TGCGTCGGTAAAGGACAGGGCTATGGCTACACCTTC.

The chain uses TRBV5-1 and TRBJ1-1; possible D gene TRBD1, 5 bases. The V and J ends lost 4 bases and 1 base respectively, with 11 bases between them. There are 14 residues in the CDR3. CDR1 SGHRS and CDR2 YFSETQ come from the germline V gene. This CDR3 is CASSPGGGNTEAFF. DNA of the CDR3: TGCGCCAGCAGCCCCGGGGGGGGGAACACTGAAGCTTTCTTT.

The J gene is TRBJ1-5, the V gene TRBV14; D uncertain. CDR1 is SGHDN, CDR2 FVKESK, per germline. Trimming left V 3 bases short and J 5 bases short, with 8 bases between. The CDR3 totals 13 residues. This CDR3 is CASSQRVDQPQHF. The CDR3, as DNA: TGTGCCAGCAGCCAGAGGGTCGATCAGCCCCAGCATTTT.

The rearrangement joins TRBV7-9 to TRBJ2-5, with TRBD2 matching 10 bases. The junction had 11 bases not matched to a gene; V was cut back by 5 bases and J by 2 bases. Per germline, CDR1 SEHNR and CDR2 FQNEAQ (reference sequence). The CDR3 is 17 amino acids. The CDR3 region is CASSGGLAASPQETQYF. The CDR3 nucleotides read TGTGCCAGCAGCGGTGGACTAGCGGCGTCTCCACAAGAGACCCAGTACTTC.

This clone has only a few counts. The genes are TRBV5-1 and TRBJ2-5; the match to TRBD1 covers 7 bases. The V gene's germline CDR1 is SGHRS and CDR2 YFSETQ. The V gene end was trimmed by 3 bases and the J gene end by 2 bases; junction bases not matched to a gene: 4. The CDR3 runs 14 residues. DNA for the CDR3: TGCGCCAGCAGCTGGGGACAGCAACAAGAGACCCAGTACTTC. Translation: CASSWGQQQETQYF.

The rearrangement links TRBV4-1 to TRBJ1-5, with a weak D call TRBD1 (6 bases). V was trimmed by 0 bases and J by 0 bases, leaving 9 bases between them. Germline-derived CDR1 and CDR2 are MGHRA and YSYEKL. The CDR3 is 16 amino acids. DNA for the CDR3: TGCGCCAGCAGCCAAGAAGGGGGAAATAGCAATCAGCCCCAGCATTTT. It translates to CASSQEGGNSNQPQHF.

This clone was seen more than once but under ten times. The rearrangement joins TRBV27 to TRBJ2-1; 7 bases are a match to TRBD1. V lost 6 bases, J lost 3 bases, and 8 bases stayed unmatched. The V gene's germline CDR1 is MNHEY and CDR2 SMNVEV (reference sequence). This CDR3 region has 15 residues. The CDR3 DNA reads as TGTGCCAGCAGGGCCGGGACAGAGTACTACAATGAGCAGTTCTTC. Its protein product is CASRAGTEYYNEQFF.

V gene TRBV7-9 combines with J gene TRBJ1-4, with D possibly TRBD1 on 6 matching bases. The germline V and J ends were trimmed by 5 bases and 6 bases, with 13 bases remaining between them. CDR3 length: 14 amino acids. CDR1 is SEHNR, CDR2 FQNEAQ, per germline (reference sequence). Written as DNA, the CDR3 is TGTGCCAGCAGCCCCTCATGGACAGATGAAAAACTGTTTTTT. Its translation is CASSPSWTDEKLFF.

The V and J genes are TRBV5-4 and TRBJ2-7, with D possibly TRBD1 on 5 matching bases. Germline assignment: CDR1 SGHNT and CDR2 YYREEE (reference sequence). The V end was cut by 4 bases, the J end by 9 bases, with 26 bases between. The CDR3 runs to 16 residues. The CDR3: CASSLHGATGRIGQYF. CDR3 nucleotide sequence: TGTGCCAGCAGCCTCCATGGGGCCACGGGCAGAATAGGGCAGTACTTC.

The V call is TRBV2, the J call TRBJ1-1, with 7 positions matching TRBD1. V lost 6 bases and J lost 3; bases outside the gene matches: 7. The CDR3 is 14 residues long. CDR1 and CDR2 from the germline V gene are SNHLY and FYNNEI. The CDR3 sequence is CASRPGQRYTEAFF. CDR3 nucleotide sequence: TGTGCCAGCAGACCGGGACAGAGGTACACTGAAGCTTTCTTT.

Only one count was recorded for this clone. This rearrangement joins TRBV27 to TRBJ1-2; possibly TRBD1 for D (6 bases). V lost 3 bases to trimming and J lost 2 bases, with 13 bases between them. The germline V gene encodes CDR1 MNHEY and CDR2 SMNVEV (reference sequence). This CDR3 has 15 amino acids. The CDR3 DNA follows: TGTGCCAGCAGTTTCGGGGGGGCGGGGAACTATGGCTACACCTTC. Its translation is CASSFGGAGNYGYTF.

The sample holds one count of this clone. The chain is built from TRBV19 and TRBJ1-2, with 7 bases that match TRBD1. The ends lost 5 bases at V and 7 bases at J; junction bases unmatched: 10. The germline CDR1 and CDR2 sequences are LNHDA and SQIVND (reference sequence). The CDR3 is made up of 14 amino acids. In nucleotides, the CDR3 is TGTGCCAGTAGTCTCACAGGGGACTTCGGTGGCTACACCTTC. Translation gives CASSLTGDFGGYTF.

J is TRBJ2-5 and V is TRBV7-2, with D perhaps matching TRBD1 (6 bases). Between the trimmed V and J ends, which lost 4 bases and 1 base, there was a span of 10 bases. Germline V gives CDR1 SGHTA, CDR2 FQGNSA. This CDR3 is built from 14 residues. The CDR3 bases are TGTGCCAGCAGCTCACAGGGACCCCAAGAGACCCAGTACTTC. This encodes CASSSQGPQETQYF.

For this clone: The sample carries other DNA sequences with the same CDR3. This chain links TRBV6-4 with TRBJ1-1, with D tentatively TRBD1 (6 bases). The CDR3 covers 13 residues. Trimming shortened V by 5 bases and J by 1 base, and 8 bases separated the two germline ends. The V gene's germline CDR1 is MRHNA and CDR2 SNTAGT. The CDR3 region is CASSPTGNTEAFF. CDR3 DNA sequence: TGTGCCAGCAGTCCGACAGGGAACACTGAAGCTTTCTTT.

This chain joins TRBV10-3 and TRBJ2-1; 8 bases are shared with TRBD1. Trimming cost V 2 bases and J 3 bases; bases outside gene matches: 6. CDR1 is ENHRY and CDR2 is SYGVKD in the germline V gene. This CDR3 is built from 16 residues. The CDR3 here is CAISEGSGGGYNEQFF. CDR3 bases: TGTGCCATCAGTGAGGGGTCAGGGGGCGGCTACAATGAGCAGTTCTTC.

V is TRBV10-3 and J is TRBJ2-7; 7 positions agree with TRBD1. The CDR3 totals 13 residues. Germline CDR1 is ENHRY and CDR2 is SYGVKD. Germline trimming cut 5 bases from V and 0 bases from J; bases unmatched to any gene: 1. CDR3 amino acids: CAISTGVSYEQYF. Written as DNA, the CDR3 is TGTGCCATCAGTACAGGGGTCTCCTACGAGCAGTACTTC.

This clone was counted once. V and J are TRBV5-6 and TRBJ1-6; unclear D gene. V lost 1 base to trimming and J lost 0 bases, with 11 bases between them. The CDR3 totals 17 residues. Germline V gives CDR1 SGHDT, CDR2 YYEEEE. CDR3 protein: CASSLYGGSSYNSPLHF. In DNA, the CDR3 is TGTGCCAGCAGCTTGTATGGCGGAAGCTCCTATAATTCACCCCTCCACTTT.

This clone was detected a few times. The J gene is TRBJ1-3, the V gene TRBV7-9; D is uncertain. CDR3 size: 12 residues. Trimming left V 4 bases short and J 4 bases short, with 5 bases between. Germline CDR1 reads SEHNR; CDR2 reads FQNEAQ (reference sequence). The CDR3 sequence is CASSSGGNTIYF. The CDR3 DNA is TGTGCCAGCAGCTCGGGGGGAAACACCATATATTTT.